Each of the 12 T cell receptor beta chains below was sequenced from the same sample in a study of cytomegalovirus exposure and HLA in healthy donors (dated by TCRdb to about 2017). The library was produced with the immunoSEQ multiplex PCR assay. The source is immuneACCESS, and TCRdb retained only in-frame sequences with V and J called. Part of the clones is not carried over; for the studies checked, unresolved V genes explain less than half of this, and the remainder is unexplained. This sample holds about 150,000 clones; roughly 84% were observed only once. The ten biggest clones cover about 2.2% of the sample. The sequenced sample was PBMCs. The receptors here all came from a human donor in good health.

The J gene is TRBJ1-2, the V gene TRBV7-2; D remains unclear. Trimming stripped 6 bases from V and 5 bases from J, with 16 bases between. Germline CDR1 SGHTA, CDR2 FQGNSA. The CDR3 has 14 residues. The CDR3 DNA is TGTGCCAGCAGGCGCGATATAATGTCTTATGGCTACACCTTC. Translating it yields CASRRDIMSYGYTF. The entire variable domain, with the rest obtained from reference TRBV7-2 and TRBJ1-2, is as follows: GAGVSQSPSNKVTEKGKDVELRCDPISGHTALYWYRQSLGQGLEFLIYFQGNSAPDKSGLPSDRFSAERTGGSVSTLTIQRTQQEDSAVYLCASRRDIMSYGYTFGSGTRLTVV.

V and J are TRBV19 and TRBJ2-1; 7 positions agree with TRBD1. The CDR3 totals 14 residues. J gave up 9 bases and V 3 bases, and 8 bases lay outside the gene matches. Germline V gene lookup returns CDR1 LNHDA and CDR2 SQIVND (reference sequence). The CDR3 sequence: CASSIRQGPGEQFF. CDR3 nucleotide sequence: TGTGCCAGTAGTATTCGACAGGGTCCCGGTGAGCAGTTCTTC.

Here the CDR3 reads CASSPWGSGSTYEQYF. DNA for the CDR3: TGTGCCAGCAGTCCTTGGGGGAGCGGGAGCACCTACGAGCAGTACTTC. The chain uses TRBV28 and TRBJ2-7; 8 bases match TRBD2. The V gene's germline CDR1 is MDHEN and CDR2 SYDVKM. The CDR3 contains 16 residues. V trimming: 5 bases; J trimming: 2 bases; junction bases outside the gene matches: 11.

This chain links TRBV5-1 with TRBJ2-7, with TRBD2 identical over 15 bases. Germline CDR1 and CDR2: SGHRS and YFSETQ. J lost 0 bases, V lost 4 bases, and 8 bases had no gene match. This CDR3 has 18 amino acids. CDR3 coding DNA: TGCGCCAGCAGCCTCGGGACTAGCGGGAGGCCTAGCTCCTACGAGCAGTACTTC. Encoded protein: CASSLGTSGRPSSYEQYF.

V gene TRBV5-6 combines with J gene TRBJ2-1, with 10 bases matching TRBD2. This CDR3 region has 15 residues. In germline, CDR1 is SGHDT, CDR2 YYEEEE. V lost 3 bases and J lost 0; bases outside the gene matches: 0. CDR3 region: CASSSSGSSYNEQFF. In DNA, the CDR3 is TGTGCCAGCAGCTCTAGCGGGAGCTCCTACAATGAGCAGTTCTTC.

The chain recombines TRBV30 with TRBJ1-5; TRBD1 matches at 10 bases. The CDR3 loop spans 13 amino acids. V shed 5 bases, J shed 5 bases, and the junction held 3 bases outside the gene matches. The germline CDR1 and CDR2 sequences are GTSNPN and SVGIG (reference sequence). The CDR3 loop is CAWGTGEYQPQHF. The CDR3 region has the DNA TGTGCCTGGGGGACAGGGGAGTATCAGCCCCAGCATTTT.

This rearrangement joins TRBV7-3 to TRBJ2-5; TRBD2 matches 9 bases. Germline CDR1 reads SGHTA; CDR2 reads FQGTGA. The CDR3 is 15 amino acids. The ends lost 5 bases at V and 4 bases at J; junction bases unmatched: 8. CDR3 coding DNA: TGTGCCAGCAGCCCAACCGGACTAGCGCGAGAGACCCAGTACTTC. As protein: CASSPTGLARETQYF. The full variable domain, with the rest looked up from reference TRBV7-3 and TRBJ2-5, is GAGVSQTPSNKVTEKGKYVELRCDPISGHTALYWYRQSLGQGPEFLIYFQGTGAADDSGLPNDRFFAVRPEGSVSTLKIQRTERGDSAVYLCASSPTGLARETQYFGPGTRLLVL.

This clone was picked up one time. This chain joins TRBV5-4 and TRBJ1-1; the match to TRBD1 covers 9 bases. V trimming: 10 bases; J trimming: 5 bases; junction bases outside the gene matches: 12. Germline V CDR1 and CDR2: SGHNT, YYREEE (reference sequence). CDR3 length: 14 residues. The CDR3 sequence is CACSQGQGETEAFF. CDR3 DNA sequence: TGTGCCTGCTCTCAGGGACAGGGAGAGACTGAAGCTTTCTTT.

A note on this clone: The sample contains more than one DNA sequence encoding this CDR3. CDR3 region: CASSLGQGNYGYTF. CDR3 bases: TGTGCCAGCAGCTTGGGTCAGGGAAACTATGGCTACACCTTC. The V call is TRBV5-6, the J call TRBJ1-2; a possible D gene is TRBD1 (5 bases). The germline CDR1 and CDR2 sequences are SGHDT and YYEEEE. The CDR3 is 14 residues long. V was trimmed by 0 bases and J by 2 bases, leaving 8 bases between them.

The chain has TRBV28 and TRBJ2-7; D is unclear. Germline CDR1 MDHEN, CDR2 SYDVKM. The CDR3 is made up of 13 amino acids. Deletions cut 3 bases from V and 2 bases from J, with 8 bases between. CDR3 sequence: CASSFLQTYEQYF. CDR3 in DNA: TGTGCCAGCAGTTTCCTACAGACCTACGAGCAGTACTTC.

This clone occurred a few times. The chain joins TRBV7-9 to TRBJ1-2; maybe TRBD1 (5 bases). CDR3 size: 16 residues. Germline V gene sequence: CDR1 SEHNR, CDR2 FQNEAQ (reference sequence). Trimming shortened V by 2 bases and J by 4 bases, and 17 bases separated the two germline ends. Written as DNA, the CDR3 is TGTGCCAGCAGCTTAAGTGGGTCGACAGACTCCTATGGCTACACCTTC. It specifies CASSLSGSTDSYGYTF.

The gene calls are TRBV5-4 and TRBJ2-5, with 12 nucleotides matching TRBD2. Trimming removed 4 bases from V and 6 bases from J; junction bases left unmatched: 13. Germline V gene sequence: CDR1 SGHNT, CDR2 YYREEE (reference sequence). The CDR3 is 17 residues long. CDR3 protein: CASSDPSSGGALKTQYF. CDR3 nucleotide sequence: TGTGCCAGCAGCGACCCCTCTAGCGGGGGGGCTTTGAAGACCCAGTACTTC.